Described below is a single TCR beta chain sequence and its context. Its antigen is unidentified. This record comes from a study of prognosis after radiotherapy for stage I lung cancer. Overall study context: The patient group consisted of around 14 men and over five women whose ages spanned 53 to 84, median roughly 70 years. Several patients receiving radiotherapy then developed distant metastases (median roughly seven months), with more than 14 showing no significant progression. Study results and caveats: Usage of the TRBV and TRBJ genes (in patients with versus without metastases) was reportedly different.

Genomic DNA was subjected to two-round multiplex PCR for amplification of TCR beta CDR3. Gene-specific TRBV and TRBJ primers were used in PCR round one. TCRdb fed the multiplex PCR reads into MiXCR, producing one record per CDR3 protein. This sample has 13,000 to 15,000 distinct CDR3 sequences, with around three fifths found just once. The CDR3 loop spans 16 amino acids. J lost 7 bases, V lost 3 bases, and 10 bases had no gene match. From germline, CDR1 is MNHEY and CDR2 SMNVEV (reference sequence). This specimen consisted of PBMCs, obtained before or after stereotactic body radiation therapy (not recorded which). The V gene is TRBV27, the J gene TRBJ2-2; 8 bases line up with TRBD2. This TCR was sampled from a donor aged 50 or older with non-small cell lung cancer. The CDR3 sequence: CASSFVLGLDDGELFF. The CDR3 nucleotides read TGTGCCAGCAGTTTTGTCTTGGGACTAGATGACGGGGAGCTGTTTTTT.